In this sample, the clone carrying this T cell receptor beta chain turned up a few times. Its specificity is unknown. The sample originates from a study of identical twins. Regarding the study as a whole: Cord blood beta clonotypes present at high abundance carried fewer insertions; no such pattern appeared in memory repertoires. Low generation-probability sequences were in excess among twin-shared out-of-frame alpha sequences. Models, which agreed with sharing between unrelated individuals, nonetheless underestimated the out-of-frame TCR alpha sharing seen in monozygotic twins.

Germline V gives CDR1 LNHDA, CDR2 SQIVND (reference sequence). Deletions cut 5 bases from V and 4 bases from J, with 12 bases between. This CDR3 comprises 14 residues. A universal primer binding site was introduced by template switching. The final cDNA contained unique molecular identifiers. MiXCR was run by TCRdb on the 5' RACE reads, yielding one entry per CDR3 protein. Here the sample spans 300,000 to 400,000 distinct CDR3 sequences, about 12% being singletons. The sample was also reused in another study, on yellow fever vaccine responses in identical twins.

Sample: CD8+ T cells sorted from blood. This receptor was taken from a woman aged 18-35 years in good health. The rearrangement uses TRBV19 and TRBJ2-1; tentative D call: TRBD1 (6 bases). The CDR3 region has the DNA TGTGCCAGTAGTTATGGGGGCAGGTACAATGAGCAGTTCTTC. This sequence encodes CASSYGGRYNEQFF.